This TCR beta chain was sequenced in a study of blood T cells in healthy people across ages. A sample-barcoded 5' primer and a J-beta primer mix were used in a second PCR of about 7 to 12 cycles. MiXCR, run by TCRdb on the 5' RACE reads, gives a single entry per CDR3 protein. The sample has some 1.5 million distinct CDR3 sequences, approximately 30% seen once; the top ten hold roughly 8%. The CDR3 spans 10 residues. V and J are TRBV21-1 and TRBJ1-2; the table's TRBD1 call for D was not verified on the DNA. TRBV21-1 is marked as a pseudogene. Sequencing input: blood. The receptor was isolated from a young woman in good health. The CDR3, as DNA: TGTGCCAGTAGAAGGGGTGCCTACACCTTC. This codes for CASRRGAYTF.